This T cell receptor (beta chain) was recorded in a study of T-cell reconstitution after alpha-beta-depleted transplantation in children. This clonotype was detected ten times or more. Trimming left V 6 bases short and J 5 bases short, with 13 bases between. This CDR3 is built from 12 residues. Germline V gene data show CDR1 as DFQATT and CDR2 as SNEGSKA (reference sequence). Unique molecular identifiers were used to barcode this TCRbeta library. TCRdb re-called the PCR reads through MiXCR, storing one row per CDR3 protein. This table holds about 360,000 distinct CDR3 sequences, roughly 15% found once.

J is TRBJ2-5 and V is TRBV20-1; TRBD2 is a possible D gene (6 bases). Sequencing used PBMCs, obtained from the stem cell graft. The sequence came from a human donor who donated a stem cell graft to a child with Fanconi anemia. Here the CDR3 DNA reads TGCAGTGCCAGACTAGGGCAGGAGACCCAGTACTTC. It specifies CSARLGQETQYF.